This TCR beta chain came from a study of lymphopenia after photon versus proton radiotherapy. Study findings and constraints: In patients who died, overall survival fell as post-nadir TCR diversity dropped more. Photon-treated patients lost naive T cells and TCR diversity; proton-treated stayed stable. Oligoclonal CD8+ Temra expansion after nadir drove photon patients' diversity drop.

Assay used: immunoSEQ multiplex PCR; TCRdb lists only in-frame clones, some missing. The sample consists of approximately 65,000 clones, around 90% of them appearing once. With respect to this clone: Its antigen is not identified.

CDR1 LNHDA and CDR2 SQIVND come from the germline V gene (reference sequence). The CDR3 has 15 residues. The V end was cut by 5 bases, the J end by 9 bases, with 20 bases between. This chain connects TRBV19 to TRBJ1-5, with no clear D. This sequence originates from a man older than 75 with esophageal cancer. This specimen consisted of peripheral blood, obtained from a patient treated with proton-based radiotherapy. DNA of the CDR3: TGTGCCAGTAGTTCCTCTCGGTGGTTGATTCGGCCCCAGCATTTT. It codes for CASSSSRWLIRPQHF.